Sequencing of this T cell receptor (beta chain) was carried out in a study of Ad26.COV2.S vaccination and SARS-CoV-2 variants. Study overall: In the COV1001 trial, the donor was in the Ad26.COV2.S arm. Recipients of Ad26.COV2.S got it intramuscularly, once or twice 56 days apart.

The treatment: roughly 19 received Ad26.COV2.S at low or high dose, single or two shots; roughly five received placebo; per-sample allocation not given. Sample collection was performed on day 63 after the first vaccine or placebo injection. J gave up 5 bases and V 2 bases, and 9 bases lay outside the gene matches. Germline loops: CDR1 MGHRA, CDR2 YSYEKL. CDR3 size: 16 residues. Measured with immunoSEQ multiplex PCR; TCRdb has only the in-frame clones, and not every one. Among roughly 350,000 clones, around 89% were seen once, and the ten largest hold around 5.3%. About this clone: The antigen is not known.

Study findings and constraints: Total T cell responses may have been underestimated by the TCR breadth and depth analyses. Once vaccination had occurred, spike-specific CD8+ and CD4+ T cell responses reportedly showed substantial breadth.

The sequence was obtained from a person aged 18-65 years who received the Ad26.COV2.S COVID-19 vaccine or a placebo. V usage is TRBV4-1 and J usage is TRBJ1-1, with 9 bases aligning to TRBD1. Sequencing used peripheral blood, obtained in a trial of Ad26.COV2.S vaccine versus placebo. CDR3 nucleotides: TGCGCCAGCAGCCAACATGGACAGGGGTGGCGGACTGAAGCTTTCTTT. Its translation is CASSQHGQGWRTEAFF.